The 21 T cell receptor beta chains presented below share a single source sample, sequenced in a study of blood T cell repertoires in COVID-19 (dated by TCRdb to the early 2020s). The library was built by means of the immunoSEQ multiplex PCR assay. The table comes from immuneACCESS by way of TCRdb, which keeps in-frame sequences with V and J called. Part of the clones is missing from these tables; in studies checked, under half for an unresolved V gene and the rest for unknown reasons. The sample table shows 270,000 or so clones, and about nine tenths are seen once. The ten biggest clones cover roughly 3% of the sample. Source material: PBMCs or T cells enriched from blood (not recorded which). The receptors were gathered from a woman in her late teens or twenties who had recovered from COVID-19.

V is TRBV5-1 and J is TRBJ1-3; D gene uncertain. The CDR3 is 15 amino acids. Trimming took 4 bases from V and 0 from J, leaving 11 bases between them. The V gene's germline CDR1 is SGHRS and CDR2 YFSETQ. CDR3 residues: CASSPRWASGNTIYF. The CDR3 bases are TGCGCCAGCAGCCCCCGCTGGGCCTCTGGAAACACCATATATTTT.

V is TRBV18 and J is TRBJ1-4; 7 nucleotides line up with TRBD1. Germline V gives CDR1 KGHSH, CDR2 LQKENI. CDR3 length equals 14 residues. The J segment lost 8 bases and the V segment lost 4 bases, leaving 7 bases of the junction unmatched. The CDR3 loop is CASSLLGTEEKLFF. The CDR3 DNA is TGTGCCAGCTCACTCCTCGGGACAGAAGAAAAACTGTTTTTT.

This chain links TRBV28 with TRBJ2-2, with 10 bases fitting TRBD2. The CDR3 is 15 amino acids. After removal of 10 bases from V and 2 bases from J, the junction contained 7 bases not matched to a gene. CDR1 and CDR2 from the germline V gene are MDHEN and SYDVKM. The CDR3 sequence is CATNLAGDNTGELFF. Written as DNA, the CDR3 is TGTGCCACCAACCTAGCGGGAGATAACACCGGGGAGCTGTTTTTT. The entire variable domain, with the rest obtained from reference TRBV28 and TRBJ2-2, is as follows: DVKVTQSSRYLVKRTGEKVFLECVQDMDHENMFWYRQDPGLGLRLIYFSYDVKMKEKGDIPEGYSVSREKKERFSLILESASTNQTSMYLCATNLAGDNTGELFFGEGSRLTVL.

The CDR3 region has the DNA TGTGCCAGCAGCGCCCAACTAGCGGGGGGTTCCAACAATGAGCAGTTCTTC. Translated, it gives CASSAQLAGGSNNEQFF. The V gene is TRBV13, the J gene TRBJ2-1; 12 bases match TRBD2. Germline-derived CDR1 and CDR2 are PRHDT and FYEKMQ (reference sequence). The ends lost 5 bases at V and 5 bases at J; junction bases unmatched: 10. The CDR3 extends over 17 amino acids. Supplemented by reference TRBV13 and TRBJ2-1, the full variable domain reads AAGVIQSPRHLIKEKRETATLKCYPIPRHDTVYWYQQGPGQDPQFLISFYEKMQSDKGSIPDRFSAQQFSDYHSELNMSSLELGDSALYFCASSAQLAGGSNNEQFFGPGTRLTVL.

This chain links TRBV19 with TRBJ2-1, with D perhaps matching TRBD2 (6 bases). Germline CDR1 is LNHDA and CDR2 is SQIVND (reference sequence). V lost 8 bases and J 6 bases, leaving 14 bases between the germline ends. The CDR3 covers 13 residues. CDR3 sequence: CASSWASVNEQFF. DNA for the CDR3: TGTGCCAGTTCTTGGGCTAGCGTCAATGAGCAGTTCTTC.

This chain uses TRBV9 with TRBJ2-3, with 10 positions matching TRBD2. The CDR3 has 17 amino acids. Germline-derived CDR1 and CDR2 are SGDLS and YYNGEE. V trimming: 1 base; J trimming: 2 bases; junction bases outside the gene matches: 7. This CDR3 is CASSVKKSGRVTDTQYF. The DNA of the CDR3 is TGTGCCAGCAGCGTAAAAAAGAGCGGGAGGGTCACAGATACGCAGTATTTT. Supplemented by reference TRBV9 and TRBJ2-3, the full variable domain reads DSGVTQTPKHLITATGQRVTLRCSPRSGDLSVYWYQQSLDQGLQFLIQYYNGEERAKGNILERFSAQQFPDLHSELNLSSLELGDSALYFCASSVKKSGRVTDTQYFGPGTRLTVL.

V and J are TRBV7-3 and TRBJ1-5; TRBD1 aligns across 10 bases. The CDR3 contains 20 residues. With V trimmed by 5 bases and J by 1 base, 17 bases remained unmatched. The germline gives CDR1 SGHTA, CDR2 FQGTGA. Here the CDR3 DNA reads TGTGCCAGCAGCCCCACTACAGGACAGGGGGTGCAGGGGAGCAATCAGCCCCAGCATTTT. Translating gives CASSPTTGQGVQGSNQPQHF.

This clone was observed a single time. The chain is built from TRBV7-8 and TRBJ2-7; the match to TRBD2 covers 11 bases. V lost 5 bases to trimming and J lost 0 bases; unmatched junction nucleotides: 3. The germline V gene has CDR1 SGHVS and CDR2 FQNEAQ. The CDR3 is 15 amino acids. The CDR3 DNA reads as TGTGCCAGCAGCACTACTAGCGGGAGCTCCTACGAGCAGTACTTC. Residues: CASSTTSGSSYEQYF. Full variable domain (missing parts from reference TRBV7-8 and TRBJ2-7): GAGVSQSPRYKVAKRGQDVALRCDPISGHVSLFWYQQALGQGPEFLTYFQNEAQLDKSGLPSDRFFAERPEGSVSTLKIQRTQQEDSAVYLCASSTTSGSSYEQYFGPGTRLTVT.

The V gene is TRBV11-2, the J gene TRBJ2-7, with a tentative D call TRBD2 (6 bases). Looked up from germline, CDR1 is SGHAT and CDR2 is FQNNGV. Between the trimmed V and J ends, which lost 5 bases and 3 bases, there was a span of 11 bases. This CDR3 has 13 residues. CDR3 in amino acids: CASSRTINYEQYF. Written as DNA, the CDR3 is TGTGCCAGCAGCCGGACTATTAACTACGAGCAGTACTTC.

The CDR3 is CASSLSGIHNEQFF. CDR3 sequence (DNA): TGTGCCAGCAGTTTGAGCGGGATCCACAATGAGCAGTTCTTC. The chain carries TRBV28 and TRBJ2-1; 7 bases match TRBD2. Germline V CDR1 and CDR2: MDHEN, SYDVKM. The CDR3 spans 14 residues. V trimming: 3 bases; J trimming: 5 bases; junction bases outside the gene matches: 4.

The CDR3 loop is CASSSSGNSYNEQFF. The CDR3, as DNA: TGTGCCAGCAGCTCGAGCGGGAATTCCTACAATGAGCAGTTCTTC. The chain combines TRBV7-6 with TRBJ2-1; 7 bases are shared with TRBD2. This CDR3 spans 15 amino acids. The V gene end was trimmed by 4 bases and the J gene end by 1 base; junction bases not matched to a gene: 4. The germline V gene encodes CDR1 SGHVS and CDR2 FNYEAQ.

This chain uses TRBV3-1 (or the pseudogene TRBV3-2) with TRBJ1-2, with 7 nucleotides matching TRBD1. This CDR3 region has 13 residues. The V gene end was trimmed by 4 bases and the J gene end by 1 base; junction bases not matched to a gene: 0. CDR1 is LGHDT and CDR2 is YNNKEL in the germline V gene (reference sequence). This CDR3 is CASSPGGNYGYTF. CDR3 bases: TGTGCCAGCAGCCCAGGGGGTAACTATGGCTACACCTTC.

This clone is labeled medium-sized. This rearrangement joins TRBV2 to TRBJ1-5; 7 nucleotides line up with TRBD1. V lost 6 bases to trimming and J lost 5 bases; unmatched junction nucleotides: 10. The CDR3 runs 15 residues. Germline V lookup: CDR1 SNHLY, CDR2 FYNNEI. The CDR3 sequence is CASSEQTGKDQPQHF. The CDR3 DNA is TGTGCCAGCAGCGAACAGACAGGGAAAGATCAGCCCCAGCATTTT.

This chain links TRBV12-3 or TRBV12-4 with TRBJ2-7; 7 positions agree with TRBD1. J gave up 7 bases and V 5 bases, and 8 bases lay outside the gene matches. The CDR3 consists of 13 residues. The DNA for the CDR3 is TGTGCCAGCAGTCCCAGGGGGTCGGGTGAGCAGTACTTC. Residues: CASSPRGSGEQYF.

V is TRBV9 and J is TRBJ1-2, with 7 bases identical to TRBD1. J gave up 7 bases and V 4 bases, and 13 bases lay outside the gene matches. CDR1 is SGDLS, CDR2 YYNGEE, per germline. This CDR3 is 15 amino acids long. Written as DNA, the CDR3 is TGTGCCAGCAGCACTATACAGGGGTCTTTTCGTGGCTACACCTTC. Its protein is CASSTIQGSFRGYTF.

The sample holds a few counts of this clone. J is TRBJ1-2 and V is TRBV7-2; TRBD1 is a possible D gene (6 bases). Germline CDR1 SGHTA, CDR2 FQGNSA. Trimming cost V 5 bases and J 4 bases, with 17 bases left between them. The CDR3 totals 15 residues. This chain's CDR3 is CASSPQLTGFYGYTF. In DNA form, the CDR3 reads TGTGCCAGCAGCCCCCAACTTACAGGGTTCTATGGCTACACCTTC. The complete variable domain, with remaining parts taken from reference TRBV7-2 and TRBJ1-2, reads GAGVSQSPSNKVTEKGKDVELRCDPISGHTALYWYRQSLGQGLEFLIYFQGNSAPDKSGLPSDRFSAERTGGSVSTLTIQRTQQEDSAVYLCASSPQLTGFYGYTFGSGTRLTVV.

The table lists this clone with a count of one. The chain couples TRBV12-3 or TRBV12-4 to TRBJ2-2; D unresolved. Trimming stripped 7 bases from V and 8 bases from J, with 8 bases between. This CDR3 spans 11 amino acids. The CDR3 region has the DNA TGTGCCAGCAAAGCACTTGGGGAGCTGTTTTTT. Translating gives CASKALGELFF.

The genes are TRBV4-1 and TRBJ1-1; D possibly corresponds to TRBD1 (5 bases). This CDR3 has 14 amino acids. Trimming cost V 3 bases and J 0 bases, with 8 bases left between them. CDR1 and CDR2 from the germline V gene are MGHRA and YSYEKL. CDR3 DNA: TGCGCCAGCAGCCATCCAGGGATGAACACTGAAGCTTTCTTT. It codes for CASSHPGMNTEAFF.

The table lists this clone with a count of one. V is TRBV27 and J is TRBJ2-2; D is perhaps TRBD2 (7 bases). Germline values: CDR1 MNHEY, CDR2 SMNVEV (reference sequence). This CDR3 is 15 amino acids long. V shed 3 bases and J shed 1 base, with 9 bases lying between them. The CDR3 spells CASSFGGLNTGELFF. The CDR3 coding sequence is TGTGCCAGCAGTTTCGGGGGGCTGAACACCGGGGAGCTGTTTTTT.

This rearrangement joins TRBV7-6 to TRBJ2-2, with 12 bases aligning to TRBD2. This CDR3 contains 17 residues. Trimming took 4 bases from V and 5 from J; bases not matched to a gene: 8. Germline CDR1 is SGHVS and CDR2 is FNYEAQ. CDR3: CASSSPPTSGRTGELFF. CDR3 sequence (DNA): TGTGCCAGCAGCTCCCCCCCGACTAGCGGGAGAACCGGGGAGCTGTTTTTT.

The chain is built from TRBV30 and TRBJ1-6; no definite D call. The CDR3 is 16 residues long. Per germline, CDR1 GTSNPN and CDR2 SVGIG (reference sequence). V lost 4 bases to trimming and J lost 8 bases, with 21 bases between them. In DNA, the CDR3 is TGTGCCTGGAAACGATACCAAAACCTAGGAGATTCACCCCTCCACTTT. It is translated as CAWKRYQNLGDSPLHF.